The 16 T cell receptor beta chains below were found in one sample sequenced in a study of PD-L1 blockade in urothelial cancer. TCRdb's copy holds only in-frame clones and misses some; the assay was immunoSEQ multiplex PCR. The repertoire includes around 70,000 clones, under 90% of them detected once, and approximately 5% sits in the top ten. Sequences were derived from PBMCs, sampled around atezolizumab (anti-PD-L1) treatment. These receptors were obtained from a man in his 70s with urothelial cancer.

The gene calls are TRBV5-6 and TRBJ2-5, with a weak D call TRBD2 (6 bases). Germline assignment: CDR1 SGHDT and CDR2 YYEEEE. The CDR3 length is 17 residues. The V gene lost 0 bases and the J gene lost 4 bases, with 19 bases spanning the gap. CDR3 coding DNA: TGTGCCAGCAGCTTGGCCCGTATATCGGGAGCGGGAGAGACCCAGTACTTC. Translated, it gives CASSLARISGAGETQYF.

This clone was seen just once. The chain has TRBV7-6 and TRBJ2-1; 9 nucleotides align to TRBD2. CDR1 and CDR2 (germline): SGHVS, FNYEAQ. The CDR3 loop spans 15 amino acids. Trimming took 5 bases from V and 7 from J; bases not matched to a gene: 9. In nucleotides, the CDR3 is TGTGCCAGCAGCCCCTTTAGCGGGAGATATAATGAGCAGTTCTTC. Encoded protein: CASSPFSGRYNEQFF.

This chain uses TRBV14 with TRBJ1-4; 7 bases fit TRBD1. V shed 4 bases, J shed 8 bases, and the junction held 4 bases outside the gene matches. This CDR3 spans 13 amino acids. CDR1 and CDR2 from the germline V gene are SGHDN and FVKESK. The chain's CDR3 is CASSLGTAEKLFF. The CDR3 DNA reads TGTGCCAGCAGCCTCGGGACAGCCGAAAAACTGTTTTTT.

This CDR3 reads CASSFHEAGPYEQYF. The DNA of the CDR3 is TGTGCCAGCAGCTTTCATGAAGCGGGCCCCTACGAGCAGTACTTC. V is TRBV11-2 and J is TRBJ2-7; the D gene is possibly TRBD2 (6 bases). This CDR3 has 15 amino acids. From germline, CDR1 is SGHAT and CDR2 FQNNGV. Trimming cost V 3 bases and J 2 bases, with 14 bases left between them.

This clone was seen only once. The genes are TRBV6-5 and TRBJ1-2, with 10 bases aligning to TRBD1. The CDR3 covers 15 residues. Germline V gives CDR1 MNHEY, CDR2 SVGAGI. V lost 4 bases to trimming and J lost 2 bases; unmatched junction nucleotides: 4. CDR3 region: CASSSDRGVNYGYTF. CDR3 sequence (DNA): TGTGCCAGCAGTTCGGACAGGGGGGTGAACTATGGCTACACCTTC.

This chain uses TRBV4-1 with TRBJ2-6; D is unresolved. Trimming pared 0 bases from V and 2 bases from J, leaving 8 bases between. The CDR3 extends over 16 amino acids. Germline CDR1 is MGHRA and CDR2 is YSYEKL. This CDR3 reads CASSQEETAGANVLTF. Here the CDR3 DNA reads TGCGCCAGCAGCCAAGAAGAAACAGCTGGGGCCAACGTCCTGACTTTC.

This rearrangement joins TRBV28 to TRBJ2-3; D is perhaps TRBD2 (5 bases). V was trimmed by 6 bases and J by 0 bases, leaving 10 bases between them. Germline CDR1 reads MDHEN; CDR2 reads SYDVKM. This CDR3 spans 14 amino acids. The CDR3 sequence: CASSLTGSTDTQYF. CDR3 DNA: TGTGCCAGCAGCCTCACGGGGAGCACAGATACGCAGTATTTT.

The gene calls are TRBV10-2 and TRBJ2-1; TRBD2 matches at 10 bases. CDR3 length: 15 amino acids. Losses at the gene ends were 7 bases for V and 2 bases for J; bases not matched to a gene: 5. Germline V lookup: CDR1 WSHSY, CDR2 SAAADI. CDR3 in DNA: TGCGCCAGCAAAGCTAGCGGGAGAACCTACAATGAGCAGTTCTTC. Protein sequence: CASKASGRTYNEQFF.

The chain couples TRBV9 to TRBJ2-1; 7 bases line up with TRBD2. This CDR3 comprises 15 residues. V trimming: 2 bases; J trimming: 9 bases; junction bases outside the gene matches: 11. The germline V gene encodes CDR1 SGDLS and CDR2 YYNGEE. In nucleotides, the CDR3 is TGTGCCAGCAGCGTTGGGGGGAGGGGTGCGAGTGAGCAGTTCTTC. This sequence encodes CASSVGGRGASEQFF. Full variable domain (outside the CDR3, taken from reference TRBV9 and TRBJ2-1): DSGVTQTPKHLITATGQRVTLRCSPRSGDLSVYWYQQSLDQGLQFLIQYYNGEERAKGNILERFSAQQFPDLHSELNLSSLELGDSALYFCASSVGGRGASEQFFGPGTRLTVL.

The CDR3 sequence is CASSSTGAEGQPQHF. CDR3 in DNA: TGCGCCAGCAGCTCGACAGGCGCCGAGGGACAGCCCCAGCATTTT. The chain is built from TRBV5-1 and TRBJ1-5; possibly TRBD1 for D (6 bases). V lost 3 bases and J 7 bases, leaving 17 bases between the germline ends. CDR1 and CDR2 from the germline V gene are SGHRS and YFSETQ. The CDR3 consists of 15 residues.

J is TRBJ2-3 and V is TRBV30; 8 positions match TRBD2. Germline V gene sequence: CDR1 GTSNPN, CDR2 SVGIG (reference sequence). Trimming removed 3 bases from V and 3 bases from J; junction bases left unmatched: 8. The CDR3 contains 15 residues. The CDR3 coding sequence is TGTGCCTGGAGCACAGGCGGGAGGTCAACAGATACGCAGTATTTT. Amino acid sequence: CAWSTGGRSTDTQYF.

V is TRBV19 and J is TRBJ2-4; D is undetermined. V was clipped by 7 bases and J by 3 bases, with 10 bases between them. Germline CDR1 is LNHDA and CDR2 is SQIVND (reference sequence). There are 13 residues in the CDR3. The CDR3, as DNA: TGTGCCAGTATAAATCACAGCAAAAACATTCAGTACTTC. Protein sequence: CASINHSKNIQYF.

This chain uses TRBV27 with TRBJ2-1; no firm D call. Germline lookup yields CDR1 MNHEY and CDR2 SMNVEV (reference sequence). The V end was cut by 5 bases, the J end by 8 bases, with 19 bases between. The CDR3 covers 15 residues. The CDR3 sequence: CASSPEHPSMDEQFF. The DNA for the CDR3 is TGTGCCAGCAGTCCCGAGCACCCGAGCATGGATGAGCAGTTCTTC.

J is TRBJ2-2 and V is TRBV19, with a weak D call TRBD2 (5 bases). Germline CDR1 is LNHDA and CDR2 is SQIVND (reference sequence). Trimming stripped 7 bases from V and 1 base from J, with 10 bases between. The CDR3 covers 14 residues. The CDR3 nucleotides are TGTGCCAGTAAAGGACTCCTGAACACCGGGGAGCTGTTTTTT. Encoded protein: CASKGLLNTGELFF.

There are a few counts of this clone. The chain recombines TRBV7-9 with TRBJ2-7; 10 bases align to TRBD1. The V gene end was trimmed by 4 bases and the J gene end by 0 bases; junction bases not matched to a gene: 6. This CDR3 comprises 16 residues. The germline V gene has CDR1 SEHNR and CDR2 FQNEAQ (reference sequence). CDR3 loop: CASSSPGQGLSYEQYF. In DNA, the CDR3 is TGTGCCAGCAGCTCCCCGGGACAGGGGCTCTCCTACGAGCAGTACTTC.

This chain connects TRBV9 to TRBJ2-1; 14 bases agree with TRBD2. This CDR3 has 16 amino acids. From germline, CDR1 is SGDLS and CDR2 YYNGEE. V trimming: 0 bases; J trimming: 9 bases; junction bases outside the gene matches: 5. The DNA for the CDR3 is TGTGCCAGCAGCGTAGATGGGACTAGCGGGAGTGGTGAGCAGTTCTTC. Translating gives CASSVDGTSGSGEQFF.